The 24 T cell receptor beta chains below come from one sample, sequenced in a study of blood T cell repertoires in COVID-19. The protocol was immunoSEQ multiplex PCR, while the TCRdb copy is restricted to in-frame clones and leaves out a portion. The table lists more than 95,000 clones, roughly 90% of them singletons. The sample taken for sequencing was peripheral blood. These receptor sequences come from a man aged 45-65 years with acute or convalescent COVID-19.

The DNA for the CDR3 is TGTGCCAGCAGCCAAGTCCGGGGAAAGTACCAAGAGACCCAGTACTTC. Its translation: CASSQVRGKYQETQYF. The gene calls are TRBV14 and TRBJ2-5; TRBD2 might be the D (5 bases). V was pared by 1 base and J by 0 bases, with 12 bases between. CDR3 length: 16 residues. CDR1 is SGHDN, CDR2 FVKESK, per germline.

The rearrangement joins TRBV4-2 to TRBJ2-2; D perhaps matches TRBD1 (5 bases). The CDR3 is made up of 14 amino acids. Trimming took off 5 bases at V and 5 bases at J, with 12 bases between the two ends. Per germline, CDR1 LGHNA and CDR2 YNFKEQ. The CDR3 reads CASSGQGETGELFF. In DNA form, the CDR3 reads TGTGCCAGCAGCGGGCAGGGTGAAACCGGGGAGCTGTTTTTT.

CDR3 region: CASSYSSGGGGAFF. The CDR3 nucleotides read TGTGCCAGCAGTTACTCGAGTGGGGGCGGGGGCGCTTTCTTT. The chain has TRBV6-5 and TRBJ1-1; possible D gene TRBD1, 6 bases. From germline, CDR1 is MNHEY and CDR2 SVGAGI. CDR3 length: 14 amino acids. The V end was cut by 0 bases, the J end by 11 bases, with 16 bases between.

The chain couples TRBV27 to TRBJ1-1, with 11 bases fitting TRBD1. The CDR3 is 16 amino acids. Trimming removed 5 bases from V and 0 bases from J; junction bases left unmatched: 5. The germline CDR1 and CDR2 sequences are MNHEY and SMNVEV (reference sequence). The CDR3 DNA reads TGTGCCAGCAGTCCTGGACAGGGGGCGATGAACACTGAAGCTTTCTTT. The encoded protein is CASSPGQGAMNTEAFF.

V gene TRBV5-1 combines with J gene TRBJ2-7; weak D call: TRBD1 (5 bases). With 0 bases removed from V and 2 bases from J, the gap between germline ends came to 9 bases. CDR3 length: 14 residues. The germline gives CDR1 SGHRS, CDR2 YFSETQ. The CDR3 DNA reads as TGCGCCAGCAGCTTGGAGGGGTTCGCCTACGAGCAGTACTTC. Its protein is CASSLEGFAYEQYF.

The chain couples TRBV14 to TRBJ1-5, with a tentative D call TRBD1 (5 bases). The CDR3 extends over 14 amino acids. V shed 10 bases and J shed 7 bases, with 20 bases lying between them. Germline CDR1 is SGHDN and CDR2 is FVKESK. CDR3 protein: CANGLRVGRQPQHF. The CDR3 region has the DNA TGTGCCAACGGCCTCAGGGTGGGCCGGCAGCCCCAGCATTTT.

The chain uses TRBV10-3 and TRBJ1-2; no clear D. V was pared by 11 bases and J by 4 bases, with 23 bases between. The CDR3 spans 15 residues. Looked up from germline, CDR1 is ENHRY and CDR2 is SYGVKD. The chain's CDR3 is CASFSPYQALYGYTF. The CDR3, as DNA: TGTGCCTCCTTCTCCCCTTATCAGGCCCTCTATGGCTACACCTTC.

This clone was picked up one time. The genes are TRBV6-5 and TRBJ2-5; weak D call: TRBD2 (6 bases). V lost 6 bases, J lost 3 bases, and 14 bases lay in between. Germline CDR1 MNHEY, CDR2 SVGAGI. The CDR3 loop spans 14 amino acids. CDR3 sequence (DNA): TGTGCCAGCAGGGAGGGTGGCGGGGAAGAGACCCAGTACTTC. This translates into CASREGGGEETQYF.

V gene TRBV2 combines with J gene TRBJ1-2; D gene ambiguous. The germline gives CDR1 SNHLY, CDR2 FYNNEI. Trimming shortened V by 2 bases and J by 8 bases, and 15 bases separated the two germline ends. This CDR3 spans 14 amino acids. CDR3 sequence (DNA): TGTGCCAGCAGTGAAAGCTCGGGGTCTGGCGGCTACACCTTC. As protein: CASSESSGSGGYTF.

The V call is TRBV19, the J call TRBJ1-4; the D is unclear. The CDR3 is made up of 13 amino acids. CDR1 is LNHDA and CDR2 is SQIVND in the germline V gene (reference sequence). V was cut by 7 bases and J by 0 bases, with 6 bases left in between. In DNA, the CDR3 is TGTGCCAGTAAACAAACAACTAATGAAAAACTGTTTTTT. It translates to CASKQTTNEKLFF.

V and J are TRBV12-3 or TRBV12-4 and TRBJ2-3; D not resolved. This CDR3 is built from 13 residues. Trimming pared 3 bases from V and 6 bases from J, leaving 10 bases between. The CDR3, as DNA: TGTGCCAGCAGTTTCTCTTACCGGGATACGCAGTATTTT. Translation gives CASSFSYRDTQYF.

CDR3 bases: TGTGCCAGCAGCCCGCGACTAGCGGGAGAGCCCTACAATGAGCAGTTCTTC. Its protein product is CASSPRLAGEPYNEQFF. The V call is TRBV7-8, the J call TRBJ2-1, with 12 bases matching TRBD2. The CDR3 contains 17 residues. The V gene's germline CDR1 is SGHVS and CDR2 FQNEAQ. V lost 5 bases, J lost 2 bases, and 7 bases stayed unmatched.

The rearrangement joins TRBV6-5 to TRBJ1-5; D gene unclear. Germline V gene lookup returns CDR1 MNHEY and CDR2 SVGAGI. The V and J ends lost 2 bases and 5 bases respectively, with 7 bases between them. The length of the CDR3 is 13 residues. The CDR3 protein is CASSYTGDQPQHF. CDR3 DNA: TGTGCCAGCAGTTACACCGGTGATCAGCCCCAGCATTTT.

The CDR3 sequence is CASRAGTGDNQPQHF. CDR3 sequence (DNA): TGTGCCAGCAGAGCAGGGACAGGCGACAATCAGCCCCAGCATTTT. The chain employs TRBV2 and TRBJ1-5, with TRBD1 matching over 8 bases. The CDR3 extends over 15 amino acids. The ends lost 6 bases at V and 3 bases at J; junction bases unmatched: 7. Germline-derived CDR1 and CDR2 are SNHLY and FYNNEI.

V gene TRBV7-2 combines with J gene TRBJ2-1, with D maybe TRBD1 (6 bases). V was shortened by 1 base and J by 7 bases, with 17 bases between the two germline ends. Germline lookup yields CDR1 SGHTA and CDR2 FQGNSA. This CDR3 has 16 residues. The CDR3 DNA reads TGTGCCAGCAGCTTAGTGTCCCAGGGGCCCTTTAATGAGCAGTTCTTC. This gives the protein CASSLVSQGPFNEQFF.

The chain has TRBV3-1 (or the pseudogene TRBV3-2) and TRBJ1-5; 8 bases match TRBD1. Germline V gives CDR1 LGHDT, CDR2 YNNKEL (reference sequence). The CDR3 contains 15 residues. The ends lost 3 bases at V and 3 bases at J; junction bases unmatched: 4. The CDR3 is CASSHSTGDNQPQHF. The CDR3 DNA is TGTGCCAGCAGCCACTCGACAGGGGACAATCAGCCCCAGCATTTT.

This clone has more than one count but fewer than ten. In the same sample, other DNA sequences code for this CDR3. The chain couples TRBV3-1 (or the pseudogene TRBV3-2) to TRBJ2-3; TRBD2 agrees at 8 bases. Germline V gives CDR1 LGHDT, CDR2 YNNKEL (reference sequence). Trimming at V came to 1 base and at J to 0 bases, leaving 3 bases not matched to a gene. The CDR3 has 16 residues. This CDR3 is CASSQGPSGSTDTQYF. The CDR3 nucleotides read TGTGCCAGCAGCCAAGGTCCTAGCGGGAGCACAGATACGCAGTATTTT.

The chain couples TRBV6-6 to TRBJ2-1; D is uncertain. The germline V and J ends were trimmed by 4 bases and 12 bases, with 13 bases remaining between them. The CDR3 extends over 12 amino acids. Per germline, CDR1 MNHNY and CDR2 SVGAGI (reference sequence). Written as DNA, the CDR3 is TGTGCCAGCAGTTCCAATACACGCGGGCAGTTCTTC. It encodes CASSSNTRGQFF.

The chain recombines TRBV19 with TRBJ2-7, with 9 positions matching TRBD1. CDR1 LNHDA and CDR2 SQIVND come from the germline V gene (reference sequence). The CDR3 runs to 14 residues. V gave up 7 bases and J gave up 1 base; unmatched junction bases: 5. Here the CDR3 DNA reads TGTGCCAGTAAAACCGGGACAGGGTCCTACGAGCAGTACTTC. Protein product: CASKTGTGSYEQYF.

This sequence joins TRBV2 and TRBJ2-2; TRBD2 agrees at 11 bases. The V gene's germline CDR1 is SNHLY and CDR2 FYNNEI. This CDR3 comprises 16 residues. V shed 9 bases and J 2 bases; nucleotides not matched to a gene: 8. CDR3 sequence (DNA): TGTGCCAGTAATAGACTAGCGGGGCCAAACACCGGGGAGCTGTTTTTT. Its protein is CASNRLAGPNTGELFF.

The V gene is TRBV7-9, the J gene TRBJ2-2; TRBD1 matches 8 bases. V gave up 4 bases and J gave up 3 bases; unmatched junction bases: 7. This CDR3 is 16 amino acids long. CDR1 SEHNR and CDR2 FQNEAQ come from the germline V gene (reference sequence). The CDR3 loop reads CASSSGQGWDTGELFF. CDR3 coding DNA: TGTGCCAGCAGCTCAGGACAGGGATGGGACACCGGGGAGCTGTTTTTT. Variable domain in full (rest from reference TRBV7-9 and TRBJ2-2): DTGVSQNPRHKITKRGQNVTFRCDPISEHNRLYWYRQTLGQGPEFLTYFQNEAQLEKSRLLSDRFSAERPKGSFSTLEIQRTEQGDSAMYLCASSSGQGWDTGELFFGEGSRLTVL.

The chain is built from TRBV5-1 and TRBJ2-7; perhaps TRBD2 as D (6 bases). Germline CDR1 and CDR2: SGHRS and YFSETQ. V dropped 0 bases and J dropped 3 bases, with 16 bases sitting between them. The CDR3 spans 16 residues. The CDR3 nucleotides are TGCGCCAGCAGCTTGGATGGGTCAGGGAGGTTCTACGAGCAGTACTTC. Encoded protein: CASSLDGSGRFYEQYF.

The CDR3 DNA reads TGTGCCAGCAGCTTAGCCCCTGGGGCTGGCCAAGAGACCCAGTACTTC. Amino acid sequence: CASSLAPGAGQETQYF. The V and J genes are TRBV11-2 and TRBJ2-5; TRBD1 might be the D (5 bases). Germline V gene sequence: CDR1 SGHAT, CDR2 FQNNGV. The V end was cut by 1 base, the J end by 1 base, with 13 bases between. The CDR3 spans 16 residues. Full variable domain (missing parts from reference TRBV11-2 and TRBJ2-5): EAGVAQSPRYKIIEKRQSVAFWCNPISGHATLYWYQQILGQGPKLLIQFQNNGVVDDSQLPKDRFSAERLKGVDSTLKIQPAKLEDSAVYLCASSLAPGAGQETQYFGPGTRLLVL.

DNA of the CDR3: TGTGCCAGTAGAAGCGGGAGCTCCTACAATGAGCAGTTCTTC. Its translation: CASRSGSSYNEQFF. This rearrangement joins TRBV19 to TRBJ2-1; 8 bases match TRBD2. The CDR3 loop spans 14 amino acids. Looked up from germline, CDR1 is LNHDA and CDR2 is SQIVND (reference sequence). Trimming took 6 bases from V and 0 from J; bases not matched to a gene: 1.